The next 21 T cell receptor beta chains were all read from a single sample in a study of T cell responses to AZD1222 COVID-19 vaccine. Assay: immunoSEQ multiplex PCR; the TCRdb copy retains only in-frame clones and omits some. The sample includes 100,000 to 150,000 clones, roughly 86% seen only once; the top ten take roughly 18%. Specimen: peripheral blood, collected 28 days after the second AZD1222 dose. Receptors originate from an adult who received the AZD1222 COVID-19 vaccine.

The chain combines TRBV5-1 with TRBJ2-7; tentative D call: TRBD2 (5 bases). The V gene lost 5 bases and the J gene lost 0 bases, with 12 bases spanning the gap. Germline V gene sequence: CDR1 SGHRS, CDR2 YFSETQ. The CDR3 has 14 residues. CDR3 sequence reads: CASRAVSSSYEQYF. CDR3 DNA: TGCGCCAGCAGAGCGGTTAGTAGCTCCTACGAGCAGTACTTC. The variable domain in full, with the rest retrieved from reference TRBV5-1 and TRBJ2-7, is KAGVTQTPRYLIKTRGQQVTLSCSPISGHRSVSWYQQTPGQGLQFLFEYFSETQRNKGNFPGRFSGRQFSNSRSEMNVSTLELGDSALYLCASRAVSSSYEQYFGPGTRLTVT.

The chain joins TRBV25-1 to TRBJ2-7; TRBD1 or TRBD2 may be the D gene (5 bases each). V was clipped by 7 bases and J by 2 bases, with 15 bases between them. This CDR3 region has 14 residues. The germline V gene encodes CDR1 MGHDK and CDR2 SYGVNS. The CDR3, as DNA: TGTGCCAGCAACACCGGGACGGGGACCTACGAGCAGTACTTC. Translating it yields CASNTGTGTYEQYF.

The chain combines TRBV24-1 with TRBJ1-6, with unresolved D. The germline CDR1 and CDR2 sequences are KGHDR and SFDVKD. This CDR3 region has 17 residues. V was pared by 3 bases and J by 0 bases, with 11 bases between. CDR3 nucleotides: TGTGCCACCAGTGATCACAAGCGGAGCTCCTATAATTCACCCCTCCACTTT. Amino acid sequence: CATSDHKRSSYNSPLHF.

Here the CDR3 DNA reads TGTGCCAGCAGTTTTTTCGCCCAGGGTTTCGCCTACGAGCAGTACTTC. Translated: CASSFFAQGFAYEQYF. The gene calls are TRBV28 and TRBJ2-7; perhaps TRBD1 as D (5 bases). The CDR3 is made up of 16 amino acids. The germline CDR1 and CDR2 sequences are MDHEN and SYDVKM. The V end was cut by 3 bases, the J end by 2 bases, with 17 bases between.

The gene calls are TRBV6-5 and TRBJ2-6; D possibly corresponds to TRBD1 (6 bases). The germline V gene encodes CDR1 MNHEY and CDR2 SVGAGI. V lost 6 bases and J 4 bases, leaving 10 bases between the germline ends. The CDR3 runs to 14 residues. In DNA form, the CDR3 reads TGTGCCAGCAGGCCAGGGGCCGGGGCCAACGTCCTGACTTTC. This gives the protein CASRPGAGANVLTF.

This chain joins TRBV7-9 and TRBJ2-7; D remains unclear. V was pared by 2 bases and J by 4 bases, with 6 bases between. The V gene's germline CDR1 is SEHNR and CDR2 FQNEAQ (reference sequence). The CDR3 spans 12 residues. The CDR3 DNA reads as TGTGCCAGCAGCTTAACCGGTTACGAGCAGTACTTC. Residues: CASSLTGYEQYF.

The chain has TRBV12-3 or TRBV12-4 and TRBJ1-6; D gene unclear. The CDR3 runs 12 residues. V was clipped by 6 bases and J by 7 bases, with 7 bases between them. CDR3 sequence: CASSRTNSPLHF. The CDR3 region has the DNA TGTGCCAGCAGCCGCACAAATTCACCCCTCCACTTT.

The V gene is TRBV4-1, the J gene TRBJ2-7, with unresolved D. V lost 2 bases, J lost 2 bases, and 13 bases lay in between. Looked up from germline, CDR1 is MGHRA and CDR2 is YSYEKL. This CDR3 spans 15 amino acids. The CDR3 loop is CASSQRWESTYEQYF. The CDR3 DNA follows: TGCGCCAGCAGCCAACGCTGGGAATCTACCTACGAGCAGTACTTC.

V usage is TRBV5-5 and J usage is TRBJ1-5; possibly TRBD1 for D (5 bases). CDR3 size: 16 residues. The V and J ends lost 0 bases and 4 bases respectively, with 14 bases between them. Germline loops: CDR1 SGHKS, CDR2 YYEKEE (reference sequence). The chain's CDR3 is CASSLDHRPTNQPQHF. DNA for the CDR3: TGTGCCAGCAGCTTGGATCACAGGCCGACTAATCAGCCCCAGCATTTT.

The chain joins TRBV9 to TRBJ1-1; D possibly corresponds to TRBD1 (6 bases). This CDR3 contains 14 residues. Germline CDR1 SGDLS, CDR2 YYNGEE. Trimming took 3 bases from V and 2 from J, leaving 11 bases between them. The CDR3 sequence: CASSALDSNTEAFF. CDR3 in DNA: TGTGCCAGCAGCGCTCTGGACAGCAACACTGAAGCTTTCTTT.

The rearrangement links TRBV5-1 to TRBJ1-2, with D maybe TRBD1 (5 bases). The CDR3 totals 12 residues. Germline lookup yields CDR1 SGHRS and CDR2 YFSETQ. Trimming took 2 bases from V and 6 from J, leaving 8 bases between them. The CDR3 loop is CASSFQGDGYTF. CDR3 DNA sequence: TGCGCCAGCAGCTTCCAGGGAGATGGCTACACCTTC.

The sample holds a few counts of this clone. The rearrangement links TRBV11-1 to TRBJ2-2; D is unclear. CDR3 length: 12 amino acids. V dropped 2 bases and J dropped 7 bases, with 5 bases sitting between them. From germline, CDR1 is SGHAT and CDR2 FQDESV (reference sequence). CDR3 region: CASSLTIGELFF. CDR3 sequence (DNA): TGTGCCAGCAGCTTAACTATCGGGGAGCTGTTTTTT.

The chain links TRBV7-9 to TRBJ1-5, with unresolved D. The V and J ends lost 4 bases and 2 bases respectively, with 12 bases between them. The CDR3 runs 15 residues. CDR1 is SEHNR, CDR2 FQNEAQ, per germline (reference sequence). The CDR3, as DNA: TGTGCCAGCAGCTCGAGCGGTGGCGGCAATCAGCCCCAGCATTTT. Amino acid sequence: CASSSSGGGNQPQHF.

The chain couples TRBV5-1 to TRBJ2-7; D perhaps matches TRBD2 (6 bases). Germline lookup yields CDR1 SGHRS and CDR2 YFSETQ. With 0 bases removed from V and 3 bases from J, the gap between germline ends came to 16 bases. The CDR3 is 16 amino acids. The CDR3 spells CASSLGAGGPGYEQYF. The DNA for the CDR3 is TGCGCCAGCAGCTTGGGTGCCGGGGGACCGGGCTACGAGCAGTACTTC.

V usage is TRBV7-2 and J usage is TRBJ2-7, with 7 bases that match TRBD2. The V gene's germline CDR1 is SGHTA and CDR2 FQGNSA. The CDR3 loop spans 14 amino acids. The J segment lost 2 bases and the V segment lost 6 bases, leaving 7 bases of the junction unmatched. CDR3 residues: CASSQAGYTYEQYF. The CDR3 region has the DNA TGTGCCAGCAGTCAAGCGGGGTACACCTACGAGCAGTACTTC.

This clone was seen a few times. The CDR3 bases are TGTGCCAGCAGGAGAACAGGGGGCAATCAGCCCCAGCATTTT. It specifies CASRRTGGNQPQHF. The gene calls are TRBV27 and TRBJ1-5, with 7 nucleotides matching TRBD1. CDR3 size: 14 residues. Trimming at V came to 6 bases and at J to 2 bases, leaving 4 bases not matched to a gene. In germline, CDR1 is MNHEY, CDR2 SMNVEV (reference sequence).

This sequence joins TRBV11-2 and TRBJ2-2; 11 nucleotides match TRBD1. Germline values: CDR1 SGHAT, CDR2 FQNNGV. V lost 2 bases and J lost 4; bases outside the gene matches: 12. The CDR3 length is 19 residues. CDR3 in DNA: TGTGCCAGCAGCTTATATATAGTTCCGGACAGGGGGCTCACCGGGGAGCTGTTTTTT. This sequence encodes CASSLYIVPDRGLTGELFF.

The chain has TRBV5-6 and TRBJ1-1; tentative D call: TRBD1 (5 bases). CDR1 is SGHDT and CDR2 is YYEEEE in the germline V gene. The CDR3 has 16 amino acids. V lost 0 bases to trimming and J lost 5 bases, with 17 bases between them. CDR3 sequence (DNA): TGTGCCAGCAGCTTGGAAAGTTGGGGGGTTTGGACTGAAGCTTTCTTT. Protein: CASSLESWGVWTEAFF.

V gene TRBV12-3 or TRBV12-4 combines with J gene TRBJ1-5; D is undetermined. This CDR3 is built from 13 residues. The V and J ends lost 3 bases and 1 base respectively, with 4 bases between them. The CDR3 loop is CASSFSSNQPQHF. In DNA form, the CDR3 reads TGTGCCAGCAGTTTCTCGAGCAATCAGCCCCAGCATTTT.

This chain uses TRBV10-1 with TRBJ2-5; possible D gene TRBD1, 6 bases. Germline V CDR1 and CDR2: WNHNN, SYGVQD (reference sequence). The CDR3 has 13 amino acids. V was pared by 7 bases and J by 1 base, with 10 bases between. The CDR3 nucleotides read TGCGCCAGCAATGGACAGCTCCAAGAGACCCAGTACTTC. Translated, it gives CASNGQLQETQYF.

This clone has only a few counts. The chain links TRBV19 to TRBJ1-5; D is ambiguous. Trimming removed 10 bases from V and 0 bases from J, with 16 bases in between. Germline CDR1 LNHDA, CDR2 SQIVND (reference sequence). The CDR3 has 15 residues. This CDR3 reads CATLGRADSNQPQHF. The CDR3 bases are TGTGCCACCCTAGGGAGGGCGGATAGCAATCAGCCCCAGCATTTT.